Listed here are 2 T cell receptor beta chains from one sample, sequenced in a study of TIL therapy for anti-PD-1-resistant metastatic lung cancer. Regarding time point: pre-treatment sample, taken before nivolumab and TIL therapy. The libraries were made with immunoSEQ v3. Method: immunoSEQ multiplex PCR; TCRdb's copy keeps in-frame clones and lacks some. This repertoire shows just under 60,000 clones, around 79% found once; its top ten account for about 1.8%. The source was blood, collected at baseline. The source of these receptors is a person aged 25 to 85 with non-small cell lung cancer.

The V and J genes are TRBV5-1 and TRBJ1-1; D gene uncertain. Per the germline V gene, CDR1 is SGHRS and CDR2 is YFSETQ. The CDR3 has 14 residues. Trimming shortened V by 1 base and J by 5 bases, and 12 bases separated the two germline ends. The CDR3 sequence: CASSLRRLSTEAFF. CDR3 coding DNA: TGCGCCAGCAGCTTGCGCCGTCTAAGTACTGAAGCTTTCTTT.

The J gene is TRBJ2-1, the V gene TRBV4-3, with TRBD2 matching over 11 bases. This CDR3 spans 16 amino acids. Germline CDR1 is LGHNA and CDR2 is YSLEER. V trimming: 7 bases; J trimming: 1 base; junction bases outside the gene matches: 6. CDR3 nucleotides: TGCGCCAGCAAAAAAGGGACTAGCGGATCCTACAATGAGCAGTTCTTC. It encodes CASKKGTSGSYNEQFF.